This is a list of T cell receptor beta chains from one sample in a study of blood T cells in healthy people across ages. MiXCR was run by TCRdb on the 5' RACE reads, yielding one entry per CDR3 protein. Of a few hundred thousand distinct CDR3 sequences listed, roughly 29% were seen once; the top ten hold 18%. The sequenced material came from blood. These receptors all come from a woman in her 70s in good health. CDR3s include the opening cysteine and the closing phenylalanine or tryptophan. Each record gives: CDR3 DNA, CDR3 protein, J gene, clone size, D gene, V gene. D genes are given only for firm matches. Not every row has a clone size; where given, it reads once, few, many or a size class.

CDR3nt: TGTGCCAGCAGCCCAGGGGACAGGGGGTACAATCAGCCCCAGCATTTT
CDR3aa: CASSPGDRGYNQPQHF
j_gene: TRBJ1-5
abundance: -
d_gene: TRBD1
v_gene: TRBV27

CDR3nt: TGCAGTGCTAGAGATCCTGGGGGAAATGAGCAGTTCTTC
CDR3aa: CSARDPGGNEQFF
j_gene: TRBJ2-1
abundance: few
d_gene: -
v_gene: TRBV20-1

CDR3nt: TGTGCCATCAGCGCAGGGATCTTTTATGGCTACACCTTC
CDR3aa: CAISAGIFYGYTF
j_gene: TRBJ1-2
abundance: -
d_gene: -
v_gene: TRBV10-3

CDR3nt: TGTGCCAGCAGCACCCCTGACAGTCCCAATCAGCCCCAGCATTTT
CDR3aa: CASSTPDSPNQPQHF
j_gene: TRBJ1-5
abundance: few
d_gene: -
v_gene: TRBV12-3/TRBV12-4

CDR3nt: TGTGCCAGCCTAGCGGAGAATCCCTACAATGAGCAGTTCTTC
CDR3aa: CASLAENPYNEQFF
j_gene: TRBJ2-1
abundance: many
d_gene: TRBD2
v_gene: TRBV12-3/TRBV12-4

CDR3nt: TGCGCCAGCAGCCAAGAGAGGGGACTAGCGGGGGGGCTCGAGCAGTACTTC
CDR3aa: CASSQERGLAGGLEQYF
j_gene: TRBJ2-7
abundance: -
d_gene: TRBD2
v_gene: TRBV4-3

CDR3nt: TGCGCCAGCAGCCAAGTCGGAGGGAAATGGACTGAAGCTTTCTTT
CDR3aa: CASSQVGGKWTEAFF
j_gene: TRBJ1-1
abundance: -
d_gene: -
v_gene: TRBV4-1

CDR3nt: TGTGCCAGCAGCACTTCGGCGGGGTTCGCTAATGAAAAACTGTTTTTT
CDR3aa: CASSTSAGFANEKLFF
j_gene: TRBJ1-4
abundance: -
d_gene: -
v_gene: TRBV7-9

CDR3nt: TGTGCCAGCAGTGATGTGGCCCGCTCTGGGGCCAACGTCCAGACTTTC
CDR3aa: CASSDVARSGANVQTF
j_gene: TRBJ2-6
abundance: -
d_gene: -
v_gene: TRBV2

CDR3nt: TGTGCCAGCAGCCCACGGCCAAGCTTCGGGGCATACAATGAGCAGTTCTTC
CDR3aa: CASSPRPSFGAYNEQFF
j_gene: TRBJ2-1
abundance: few
d_gene: -
v_gene: TRBV7-3

CDR3nt: TGCAGCGTTGACAGGACAATCCAAGAGACCCAGTACTTC
CDR3aa: CSVDRTIQETQYF
j_gene: TRBJ2-5
abundance: few
d_gene: -
v_gene: TRBV29-1

CDR3nt: TGTGCCAGCAGTTCCTCCCCTAGCGGGTGGGGCCCCGAGCAGTACTTC
CDR3aa: CASSSSPSGWGPEQYF
j_gene: TRBJ2-7
abundance: -
d_gene: TRBD2
v_gene: TRBV6-6

CDR3nt: TGTGCCAGTAGTAGAGTACAGGGTGGGGGGGCCACTGAAGCTTTCTTT
CDR3aa: CASSRVQGGGATEAFF
j_gene: TRBJ1-1
abundance: few
d_gene: -
v_gene: TRBV19

CDR3nt: TGCGCCAGCAGCTTCGGACAGGGGGGAGTAGATACGCAGTATTTT
CDR3aa: CASSFGQGGVDTQYF
j_gene: TRBJ2-3
abundance: -
d_gene: TRBD1
v_gene: TRBV5-1

CDR3nt: TGTGCCAGCAGACTACTCGGACAGGGAAACTACGAGCAGTACTTC
CDR3aa: CASRLLGQGNYEQYF
j_gene: TRBJ2-7
abundance: few
d_gene: TRBD1
v_gene: TRBV6-2/TRBV6-3

CDR3nt: TGTGCCAGCAGCCTAGGGGGGGCAGTGGTTGAAAAACTGTTTTTT
CDR3aa: CASSLGGAVVEKLFF
j_gene: TRBJ1-4
abundance: few
d_gene: -
v_gene: TRBV7-2

CDR3nt: TGTGCCAGCGGGACCCCTGGAAGCTCCTACAATGAGCAGTTCTTC
CDR3aa: CASGTPGSSYNEQFF
j_gene: TRBJ2-1
abundance: few
d_gene: -
v_gene: TRBV12-3/TRBV12-4